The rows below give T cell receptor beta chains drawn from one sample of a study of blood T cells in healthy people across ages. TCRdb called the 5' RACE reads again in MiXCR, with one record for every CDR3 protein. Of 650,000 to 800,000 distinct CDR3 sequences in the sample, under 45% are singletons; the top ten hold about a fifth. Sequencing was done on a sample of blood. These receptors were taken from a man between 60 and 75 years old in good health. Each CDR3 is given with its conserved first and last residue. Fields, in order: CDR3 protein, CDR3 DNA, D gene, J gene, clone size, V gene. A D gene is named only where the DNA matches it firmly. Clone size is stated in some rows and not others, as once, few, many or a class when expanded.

CDR3: CASSRDRGRNPEAFF
DNA: TGTGCCAGCAGCAGAGACAGGGGGCGTAACCCTGAAGCTTTCTTT
D: TRBD1
J: TRBJ1-1
size: NA
V: TRBV6-6

CDR3: CASSGVAKNIQYF
DNA: TGCGCCAGCAGCGGGGTAGCCAAAAACATTCAGTACTTC
D: NA
J: TRBJ2-4
size: NA
V: TRBV5-1

CDR3: CASSLFGQGGNTEAFF
DNA: TGTGCCAGCAGCTTGTTCGGACAGGGTGGGAACACTGAAGCTTTCTTT
D: TRBD1
J: TRBJ1-1
size: many
V: TRBV5-6

CDR3: CAWSLGFSSGNTIYF
DNA: TGTGCCTGGAGTTTGGGCTTCAGCTCTGGAAACACCATATATTTT
D: NA
J: TRBJ1-3
size: NA
V: TRBV30

CDR3: CASSSTLSPTGYGYTF
DNA: TGTGCCAGCAGTTCCACCCTCAGCCCGACTGGCTATGGCTACACCTTC
D: NA
J: TRBJ1-2
size: NA
V: TRBV6-6

CDR3: CASSLGTGGQETQYF
DNA: TGTGCCAGCAGCCTCGGGACAGGGGGGCAAGAGACCCAGTACTTC
D: TRBD1
J: TRBJ2-5
size: NA
V: TRBV3-1

CDR3: CASSFVGNYEQYF
DNA: TGTGCCAGCAGCTTTGTAGGGAACTACGAGCAGTACTTC
D: NA
J: TRBJ2-7
size: many
V: TRBV7-2

CDR3: CASSSGARADTQYF
DNA: TGTGCCAGCAGTTCAGGGGCTAGAGCAGATACGCAGTATTTT
D: NA
J: TRBJ2-3
size: NA
V: TRBV12-3/TRBV12-4

CDR3: CASSSLGGLPMAQYF
DNA: TGTGCCAGCAGTTCGCTGGGAGGGCTTCCGATGGCCCAGTACTTC
D: TRBD2
J: TRBJ2-5
size: NA
V: TRBV9

CDR3: CASSPRGVKNSPLHF
DNA: TGTGCCAGCAGCCCTCGCGGGGTAAAAAATTCACCCCTCCACTTT
D: NA
J: TRBJ1-6
size: NA
V: TRBV7-6

CDR3: CSAADRGHEQFF
DNA: TGCAGCGCCGCGGACAGGGGCCATGAGCAGTTCTTC
D: TRBD1
J: TRBJ2-1
size: NA
V: TRBV29-1

CDR3: CASGQGDSGANVLTF
DNA: TGTGCCAGCGGACAGGGGGACTCTGGGGCCAACGTCCTGACTTTC
D: TRBD1
J: TRBJ2-6
size: NA
V: TRBV2

CDR3: CASSLAQGTKNIQYF
DNA: TGTGCCAGCAGCTTAGCACAGGGGACAAAAAACATTCAGTACTTC
D: TRBD1
J: TRBJ2-4
size: few
V: TRBV7-9

CDR3: CASSIRAGRSDYTF
DNA: TGTGCCAGCAGCATAAGAGCAGGCCGCAGCGACTACACCTTC
D: NA
J: TRBJ1-2
size: NA
V: TRBV6-2/TRBV6-3

CDR3: CSAKGTTNEKLFF
DNA: TGCAGTGCGAAAGGGACAACTAATGAAAAACTGTTTTTT
D: NA
J: TRBJ1-4
size: NA
V: TRBV20-1

CDR3: CASRDGQGKGNQPQHF
DNA: TGTGCCAGCAGGGACGGACAGGGAAAGGGCAATCAGCCCCAGCATTTT
D: TRBD1
J: TRBJ1-5
size: NA
V: TRBV2

CDR3: CSARDIGSYGYTF
DNA: TGCAGTGCTAGAGATATAGGGAGCTATGGCTACACCTTC
D: NA
J: TRBJ1-2
size: NA
V: TRBV20-1

CDR3: CASTPTEGAETLYF
DNA: TGTGCCAGCACCCCCACAGAGGGGGCGGAGACCCTGTACTTC
D: TRBD1
J: TRBJ2-5
size: NA
V: TRBV6-6

CDR3: CASSEGLGTGENEQYF
DNA: TGTGCCAGCAGTGAGGGGTTGGGGACAGGGGAAAACGAGCAGTACTTC
D: TRBD1
J: TRBJ2-7
size: NA
V: TRBV2

CDR3: CASSSRDRGNQPQHF
DNA: TGTGCCAGCAGTTCCCGGGACAGGGGTAATCAGCCCCAGCATTTT
D: TRBD1
J: TRBJ1-5
size: few
V: TRBV28

CDR3: CASSLAVDRNNEQFF
DNA: TGTGCCAGCAGCTTAGCTGTCGACAGAAACAATGAGCAGTTCTTC
D: NA
J: TRBJ2-1
size: few
V: TRBV7-2

CDR3: CSAGARLAKNIQYF
DNA: TGCAGTGCGGGGGCCCGCCTAGCCAAAAACATTCAGTACTTC
D: NA
J: TRBJ2-4
size: few
V: TRBV20-1

CDR3: CASSQDGYGEKLFF
DNA: TGCGCCAGCAGCCAAGATGGGTACGGGGAAAAACTGTTTTTT
D: NA
J: TRBJ1-4
size: NA
V: TRBV4-1

CDR3: CASSRDPSYTEQFF
DNA: TGCGCCAGCAGCCGGGACCCATCGTACACTGAGCAGTTCTTC
D: NA
J: TRBJ2-1
size: NA
V: TRBV4-1